The rows below give T cell receptor beta chains drawn from one sample of a study of T cells after yellow fever vaccination. TCRdb re-called the 5' RACE reads with MiXCR, one entry per CDR3 protein. The table has a few hundred thousand distinct CDR3 sequences, 4.1% seen once; the top ten hold about 22%. Source: PBMCs, taken 5 days after the yellow fever booster vaccination. The receptors were sampled from a man between 18 and 29 years old who received the YFV17D yellow fever vaccine. CDR3s include the opening cysteine and the closing phenylalanine or tryptophan. D genes are given only for firm matches. Clone size is stated in some rows and not others, as once, few, many or a class when expanded.

j_call: TRBJ1-5
clone_size: .
d_call: .
v_call: TRBV28
cdr3_nt: TGTGCCAGCATGGTAGGGTATAGAGGCAATCAGCCCCAGCATTTT
cdr3_aa: CASMVGYRGNQPQHF

j_call: TRBJ2-3
clone_size: .
d_call: TRBD1
v_call: TRBV29-1
cdr3_nt: TGCAGCGCCCTGGGACAGAATACGCAGTATTTT
cdr3_aa: CSALGQNTQYF

j_call: TRBJ2-5
clone_size: many
d_call: .
v_call: TRBV5-1
cdr3_nt: TGTGCCAGCAGCTTACAGGTGCAAGAGACCCAGTACTTC
cdr3_aa: CASSLQVQETQYF

j_call: TRBJ2-2
clone_size: few
d_call: TRBD2
v_call: TRBV7-9
cdr3_nt: TGTGCCAGCAGCTCGGGACTAGTATCGACCGGGGAGCTGTTTTTT
cdr3_aa: CASSSGLVSTGELFF

j_call: TRBJ2-3
clone_size: many
d_call: .
v_call: TRBV6-5
cdr3_nt: TGTGCCACCCAGACCCCCCTCACAGATACGCAGTATTTT
cdr3_aa: CATQTPLTDTQYF

j_call: TRBJ2-5
clone_size: few
d_call: .
v_call: TRBV7-9
cdr3_nt: TGTGCCAGCAGCTTAACGGTATACGTCGAGACCCAGTACTTC
cdr3_aa: CASSLTVYVETQYF

j_call: TRBJ2-3
clone_size: many
d_call: .
v_call: TRBV5-1
cdr3_nt: TGCGCCAGCAGCTTGACGGGGGAAGCAGATACGCAGTATTTT
cdr3_aa: CASSLTGEADTQYF

j_call: TRBJ2-3
clone_size: many
d_call: .
v_call: TRBV29-1
cdr3_nt: TGCAGCGTTGAAGCTGGACATTCCACAGATACGCAGTATTTT
cdr3_aa: CSVEAGHSTDTQYF

j_call: TRBJ2-2
clone_size: .
d_call: .
v_call: TRBV27
cdr3_nt: TGTGCCAGCAGTTATAACAGGCCGAACACCGGGGAGCTGTTTTTT
cdr3_aa: CASSYNRPNTGELFF

j_call: TRBJ2-1
clone_size: .
d_call: TRBD1
v_call: TRBV4-3
cdr3_nt: TGCGCCAGCAGACGGGACAGGGGGCTCTACAATGAGCAGTTCTTC
cdr3_aa: CASRRDRGLYNEQFF

j_call: TRBJ2-3
clone_size: many
d_call: .
v_call: TRBV6-6
cdr3_nt: TGTGCCAGCAGTTACGGTCGACTCTACACAGATACGCAGTATTTT
cdr3_aa: CASSYGRLYTDTQYF

j_call: TRBJ1-1
clone_size: .
d_call: .
v_call: TRBV20-1
cdr3_nt: TGCAGTGCTAACTGGGCATTGAACACTGAAGCTTTCTTT
cdr3_aa: CSANWALNTEAFF

j_call: TRBJ1-2
clone_size: few
d_call: TRBD1
v_call: TRBV7-2
cdr3_nt: TGTGCCAGCAGCTTGGACAGGGTAATCTACACCTTC
cdr3_aa: CASSLDRVIYTF

j_call: TRBJ1-1
clone_size: many
d_call: .
v_call: TRBV11-2
cdr3_nt: TGTGCCAGCAGCTCTCGAGCGGCCGGGGTTGGCACTGAAGCTTTCTTT
cdr3_aa: CASSSRAAGVGTEAFF

j_call: TRBJ2-5
clone_size: .
d_call: .
v_call: TRBV20-1
cdr3_nt: TGCAGTGGTCCTCAGGGGGAGACCCAGTACTTC
cdr3_aa: CSGPQGETQYF

j_call: TRBJ2-1
clone_size: .
d_call: .
v_call: TRBV7-6
cdr3_nt: TGTGCCAGCAGCTCCTTCGGGGGAAACAATGAGCAGTTCTTC
cdr3_aa: CASSSFGGNNEQFF

j_call: TRBJ1-1
clone_size: .
d_call: .
v_call: TRBV7-2
cdr3_nt: TGTGCCAGCAGCTCTGGACCATTTCGGAACACTGAAGCTTTCTTT
cdr3_aa: CASSSGPFRNTEAFF

j_call: TRBJ2-3
clone_size: many
d_call: TRBD1
v_call: TRBV7-2
cdr3_nt: TGTGCCAGCAGTCCGGGACAGAGGAGAACAGATACGCAGTATTTT
cdr3_aa: CASSPGQRRTDTQYF

j_call: TRBJ2-1
clone_size: many
d_call: .
v_call: TRBV27
cdr3_nt: TGTGCCAGCAGTTTAAGGGCTAGCAGCCATGAGCAGTTCTTC
cdr3_aa: CASSLRASSHEQFF

j_call: TRBJ1-2
clone_size: few
d_call: TRBD1
v_call: TRBV12-3/TRBV12-4
cdr3_nt: TGTGCCAGCAGCCGACAGGGTTCCCATGGCTACACCTTC
cdr3_aa: CASSRQGSHGYTF

j_call: TRBJ2-3
clone_size: few
d_call: .
v_call: TRBV20-1
cdr3_nt: TGCAGTGCTGACTACGGCACAGATACGCAGTATTTT
cdr3_aa: CSADYGTDTQYF

j_call: TRBJ2-1
clone_size: few
d_call: .
v_call: TRBV15
cdr3_nt: TGTGCCACCAGCAGAGAGGTCGGGAATGAGCAGTTCTTC
cdr3_aa: CATSREVGNEQFF

j_call: TRBJ1-6
clone_size: .
d_call: TRBD1
v_call: TRBV15
cdr3_nt: TGTGCCACCAGCGAACCGGGACAGGGAAATAATTCACCCCTCCACTTT
cdr3_aa: CATSEPGQGNNSPLHF

j_call: TRBJ2-6
clone_size: few
d_call: .
v_call: TRBV24-1
cdr3_nt: TGTGCCACCAGTGATCCCGACAGTCCCTCTGGGGCCAACGTCCTGACTTTC
cdr3_aa: CATSDPDSPSGANVLTF

j_call: TRBJ2-5
clone_size: few
d_call: .
v_call: TRBV7-9
cdr3_nt: TGTGCCAGCAGCTTAGCAGAGGGGGGGTTGGTCGAGACCCAGTACTTC
cdr3_aa: CASSLAEGGLVETQYF

j_call: TRBJ2-5
clone_size: .
d_call: .
v_call: TRBV29-1
cdr3_nt: TGCAGCGTTGACTCGGGCGACCAAGAGACCCAGTACTTC
cdr3_aa: CSVDSGDQETQYF

j_call: TRBJ2-1
clone_size: many
d_call: .
v_call: TRBV18
cdr3_nt: TGTGCCAGCTCACCCCTCCGTGAGCAGTTCTTC
cdr3_aa: CASSPLREQFF

j_call: TRBJ2-2
clone_size: many
d_call: .
v_call: TRBV15
cdr3_nt: TGTGCCACCAGCAGAGATCGCCTGGGGGCGACCGGGGAGCTGTTTTTT
cdr3_aa: CATSRDRLGATGELFF

j_call: TRBJ1-5
clone_size: .
d_call: .
v_call: TRBV4-3
cdr3_nt: TGCGCCAGCAGCCCGCACTTGAACTACAGGGTTGAAAGTAATCAGCCCCAGCATTTT
cdr3_aa: CASSPHLNYRVESNQPQHF

j_call: TRBJ1-2
clone_size: few
d_call: .
v_call: TRBV24-1
cdr3_nt: TGTGCCACCAGTGATTTATCCGTAAACTATGGCTACACCTTC
cdr3_aa: CATSDLSVNYGYTF

j_call: TRBJ1-5
clone_size: .
d_call: .
v_call: TRBV12-3/TRBV12-4
cdr3_nt: TGTGCCAGCAGTACAGCCTATAGCAATCAGCCCCAGCATTTT
cdr3_aa: CASSTAYSNQPQHF

j_call: TRBJ2-2
clone_size: .
d_call: .
v_call: TRBV7-8
cdr3_nt: TGTGCCAGCAGCTTAGAGTCGCGGGGCCCCGGGGAGCTGTTTTTT
cdr3_aa: CASSLESRGPGELFF

j_call: TRBJ2-1
clone_size: .
d_call: .
v_call: TRBV3-2
cdr3_nt: TGTGCCAGCAGCCATGAAATGGGGGATTACTCCTACAATGAGCAGTTCTTC
cdr3_aa: CASSHEMGDYSYNEQFF

j_call: TRBJ1-1
clone_size: many
d_call: TRBD1
v_call: TRBV9
cdr3_nt: TGTGCCAGCAGCCGGGACAGAATACGGAACACTGAAGCTTTCTTT
cdr3_aa: CASSRDRIRNTEAFF

j_call: TRBJ2-3
clone_size: many
d_call: .
v_call: TRBV7-6
cdr3_nt: TGTGCCAGCAGCTCCTACGCGGGAACAGATACGCAGTATTTT
cdr3_aa: CASSSYAGTDTQYF